This T cell receptor beta chain derives from a study of T cells in Graves' hyperthyroidism and ophthalmopathy. This clonotype occurred many times. TCR beta CDR3 sequences were amplified from RNA transcripts. HTBI primers drove first-round RT-PCR of the TCR CDR3. One entry per CDR3 protein, called by TCRdb with MiXCR from the multiplex PCR reads. The repertoire includes 500,000 to 650,000 distinct CDR3 sequences, 15% to 20% of them detected once, and approximately 15% sits in the top ten. Orbital computed tomography, thyroid ultrasound, serum thyroxine and TRAb, and clinical symptoms together informed the diagnoses. The CDR3 extends over 15 amino acids. Germline V gene data show CDR1 as SGHTA and CDR2 as FQGNSA. Trimming took 7 bases from V and 0 from J, leaving 13 bases between them.

The sequence derives from a woman under 30 with Graves' ophthalmopathy. The material sequenced was blood. The chain recombines TRBV7-2 with TRBJ2-1; D may be TRBD2 (5 bases). Here the CDR3 reads CASMSGPSSYNEQFF. The CDR3 DNA is TGTGCCAGCATGAGCGGCCCTAGCTCCTACAATGAGCAGTTCTTC. Full variable domain (missing parts from reference TRBV7-2 and TRBJ2-1): GAGVSQSPSNKVTEKGKDVELRCDPISGHTALYWYRQSLGQGLEFLIYFQGNSAPDKSGLPSDRFSAERTGGSVSTLTIQRTQQEDSAVYLCASMSGPSSYNEQFFGPGTRLTVL.